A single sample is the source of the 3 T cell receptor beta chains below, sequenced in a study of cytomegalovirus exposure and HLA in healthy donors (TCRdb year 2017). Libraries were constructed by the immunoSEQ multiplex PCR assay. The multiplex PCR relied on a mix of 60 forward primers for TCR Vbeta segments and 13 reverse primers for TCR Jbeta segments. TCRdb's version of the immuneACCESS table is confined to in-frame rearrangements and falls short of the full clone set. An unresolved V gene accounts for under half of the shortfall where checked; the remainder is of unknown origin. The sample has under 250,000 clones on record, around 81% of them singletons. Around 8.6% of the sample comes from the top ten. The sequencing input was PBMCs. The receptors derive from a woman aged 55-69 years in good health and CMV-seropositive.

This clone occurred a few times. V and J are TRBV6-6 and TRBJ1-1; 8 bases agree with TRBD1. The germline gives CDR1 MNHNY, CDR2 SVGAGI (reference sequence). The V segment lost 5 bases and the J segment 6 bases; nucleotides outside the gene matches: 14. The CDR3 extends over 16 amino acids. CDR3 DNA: TGTGCCAGCAGTGCTCCGGGACAGGCCTACAACCCTGAAGCTTTCTTT. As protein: CASSAPGQAYNPEAFF.

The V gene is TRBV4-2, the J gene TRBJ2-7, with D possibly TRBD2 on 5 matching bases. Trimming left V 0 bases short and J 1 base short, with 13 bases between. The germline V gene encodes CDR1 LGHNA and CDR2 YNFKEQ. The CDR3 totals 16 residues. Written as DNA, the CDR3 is TGTGCCAGCAGCCAAGATCGGGGAGCAAAATCCTACGAGCAGTACTTC. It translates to CASSQDRGAKSYEQYF.

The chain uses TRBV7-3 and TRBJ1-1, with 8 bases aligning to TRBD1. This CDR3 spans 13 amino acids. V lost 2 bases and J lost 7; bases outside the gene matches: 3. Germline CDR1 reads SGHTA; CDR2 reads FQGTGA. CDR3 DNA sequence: TGTGCCAGCAGCTTAGTAGGACAGGGTGAAGCTTTCTTT. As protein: CASSLVGQGEAFF.